The 7 T cell receptor beta chains below come from one sample, sequenced in a study of CD8+ T cells in alopecia areata. In each case, RNA was isolated and then reverse transcribed into cDNA as the sequencing template. Measured with immunoSEQ multiplex PCR; TCRdb has only the in-frame clones, and not every one. Altogether around 120,000 clones are present, less than 50% being singletons, with the ten largest covering over 9.5%. The specimen was NKG2D-low CD8+ T cells sorted from blood. The receptor set was obtained from a human donor with alopecia areata.

Comment on this clone: The sample carries other DNA sequences with the same CDR3. The CDR3 here is CSVVNTEAFF. The DNA for the CDR3 is TGCAGCGTTGTGAACACTGAAGCTTTCTTT. The chain joins TRBV29-1 to TRBJ1-1, with unresolved D. Between the trimmed V and J ends, which lost 4 bases and 0 bases, there was a span of 0 bases. The germline V gene has CDR1 SQVTM and CDR2 ANQGSEA. The CDR3 is 10 amino acids.

This CDR3 reads CSVVPGQGREDEQYF. In nucleotides, the CDR3 is TGCAGCGTGGTCCCGGGACAGGGGAGAGAAGACGAGCAGTACTTC. The chain combines TRBV29-1 with TRBJ2-7, with 10 bases lining up with TRBD1. CDR3 length: 15 residues. With 6 bases clipped from V and 5 bases from J, the junction kept 13 bases outside the gene matches. The V gene's germline CDR1 is SQVTM and CDR2 ANQGSEA.

This clone was observed a handful of times. The genes are TRBV5-1 and TRBJ2-2; D remains unclear. The ends were cut back, 1 base at V and 6 bases at J, with 4 bases in the middle. The CDR3 sequence is 12 residues long. Per germline, CDR1 SGHRS and CDR2 YFSETQ. The CDR3 region is CASSLWSGELFF. CDR3 coding DNA: TGCGCCAGCAGCTTGTGGTCCGGGGAGCTGTTTTTT.

V and J are TRBV9 and TRBJ2-2, with D perhaps given as TRBD1 or TRBD2 (5 bases each). The CDR3 has 15 residues. Trimming took off 1 base at V and 6 bases at J, with 13 bases between the two ends. The V gene's germline CDR1 is SGDLS and CDR2 YYNGEE. The CDR3 nucleotides are TGTGCCAGCAGCGTACTAGAGGGGAGCTCCGGGGAGCTGTTTTTT. Encoded protein: CASSVLEGSSGELFF.

This clone was detected only a few times. Just one base apart from a much larger clone, this may be a read error. The chain recombines TRBV2 with TRBJ2-5; D not certain. The germline V gene has CDR1 SNHLY and CDR2 FYNNEI. V dropped 6 bases and J dropped 5 bases, with 4 bases sitting between them. The CDR3 extends over 10 amino acids. Here the CDR3 reads CASRWETQYF. The CDR3 coding sequence is TGTGCCAGCAGGTGGGAGACCCAGTACTTC.

This clone was seen a handful of times. J is TRBJ1-1 and V is TRBV29-1; 7 bases agree with TRBD1. The CDR3 sequence is 13 residues long. Losses at the gene ends were 4 bases for V and 5 bases for J; bases not matched to a gene: 7. Germline assignment: CDR1 SQVTM and CDR2 ANQGSEA. The CDR3 reads CSVADRESTEAFF. The CDR3 DNA sequence: TGCAGCGTTGCCGACAGGGAGAGTACTGAAGCTTTCTTT.

This clone was seen a few times. The gene calls are TRBV20-1 and TRBJ2-1; 8 nucleotides agree with TRBD2. Losses at the gene ends were 6 bases for V and 9 bases for J; bases not matched to a gene: 4. CDR1 DFQATT and CDR2 SNEGSKA come from the germline V gene (reference sequence). The CDR3 runs 11 residues. CDR3 sequence reads: CSAKAGVEQFF. The CDR3 coding sequence is TGCAGTGCCAAAGCGGGGGTTGAGCAGTTCTTC.